Below, one T cell receptor beta chain is given with its context. Its antigen remains undetermined. No per-base quality is available; no much larger clone lies one base away. Cut back by 0 bases and 8 bases, the V and J ends lie 14 bases apart. CDR3 length: 16 amino acids, cysteine to phenylalanine. Just CDR3 DNA is preserved here, 48 bases in frame from base 1. As encoded in the germline V gene, CDR1 is MNHNS while CDR2 is SASEGT. In total, over 600 healthy bone marrow donors made up the cohort. At the time of sampling, all cohort members were nominally healthy, though unrecorded immune exposures were likely present. The donor tested CMV seropositive, placing the donor among the 250 to 350 seropositive members of the cohort. A peripheral blood sample was provided by each donor, and peripheral blood mononuclear cells were used for TCR beta sequencing. The Qiagen DNeasy Blood Extraction Kit was used to extract genomic DNA from the blood cell samples.

This specimen comes from a study of cytomegalovirus exposure and HLA in healthy donors (dated by TCRdb to 2016 to 2017). About the full investigation: In an earlier analysis of 587 of the donors, around 290 Gb of sequence data and 120 million or so unique TCR beta sequences from about 179 million T cells were reported. About 320 gigabases of sequencing data and approximately 85 million unique TCR sequences were included in an early release covering about 700 HLA-typed donors. Of the 350 to 450 genotyped donors, approximately 81% were placed in the genetic ancestry cluster associated with self-reported Caucasian donors. The study was designed to test whether signatures of past pathogen exposure could be identified by cataloging public T cell receptors. The study used immunosequencing to profile the T cell repertoires of 670 or so subjects and linked those repertoires to cytomegalovirus serostatus. Besides the first cohort of roughly 660 subjects, a separate validation cohort made up of 120 different subjects was used. To predict cytomegalovirus infection status, the study combined high-throughput TCR immunosequencing, statistical association of individual TCRs with disease status, and machine learning. To study patterns of TCR occurrence, a later analysis re-analyzed previously published TCR beta repertoires from several hundred donors and added high-resolution HLA genotyping. In the later analysis, no new phenotypic data were used to find candidate immune exposures; instead, reliance was placed on TCR beta sequences and their occurrence across donors. An earlier analysis of fewer than 700 of the donors applied high-throughput TCR beta sequencing to assess whether each TCR beta V gene segment acted as functional or pseudogenic. Alongside the repertoire data, information on donor age, sex, ethnicity and CMV serostatus was compiled. Genome-wide SNP genotypes for about 55% of the roughly 670 donors were used in a later genetic analysis, which treated that subset as a discovery cohort. Every repertoire in the discovery cohort had been generated on one and the same sequencing platform. Both class I and class II loci were covered by HLA typing, at four-digit resolution. The number of donors typed differed by locus, with about 620-630 for A, B, C, DRB1 and DQB1, roughly 520 for DQA1, about 610 for DPA1, and approximately 470 for DPB1. Four or five DR-DQ haplotypes were handled as single units for association and clustering because linkage in the cohort was strong. On average, roughly 250,000 unique TCR beta nucleotide sequences were sequenced per donor among some 430 genotyped donors of the cohort, with roughly 18% of those sequences being non-productive.

Results the study describes overall, beyond this receptor: Because counts were too low, roughly 18 rarely observed V segments, including chromosome 9 orphons, were left out of the earlier analysis of 500 to 650 of the donors. The authors suggested that the approach could potentially be generalized to other disease states and immunological phenotypes. Broadly in line with IMGT annotations, most TCR beta V segments showed up in productive rearrangements about 87% or about 30% of the time in an earlier analysis of approximately 640 of the donors. CMV serostatus was the only immune exposure information available for the cohort. A later genetic analysis associated a missense DCLRE1C variant with V-gene and J-gene trimming of TCR beta chains, and an independent cohort replicated the association. A further reported finding was that TCR beta sequences accurately predicted the HLA-A and HLA-B alleles for most subjects in the first cohort. A total of 164 TCR beta chains were listed by the study as associated with cytomegalovirus. Some IMGT-functional V segments, including TRBV6-2 and TRBV6-3, could not be told apart with the 87-base-pair reads, so those segments were excluded. Correlated functional status among segregating V segments might be attributable to linkage disequilibrium, but an unknown experimental factor could not be ruled out. Most TCR sequences were seen in very few donors, while some public TCRs were found in many individuals. In a later analysis, the rate of TCR association differed among HLA loci, with DRB1 alleles having the most associated TCRs and HLA-C alleles having the fewest. A few of the identified cytomegalovirus-associated TCR beta chains were confirmed in vitro to be specific for cytomegalovirus antigens. Roughly uniform sequencing depth across donors was assumed in presence/absence analyses, although this assumption may not hold. Compared with equally common non-associated chains, HLA-associated TCR beta chains in a later analysis were more clonally expanded and had lower generation probabilities. Most CMV-associated TCR beta chains appeared to be HLA-restricted in a later analysis, and the HLA associations seemed to be driven largely by CMV exposure. In both the original and validation cohorts, the classifier was reported to diagnose cytomegalovirus status with high specificity and sensitivity. This cohort had only TCR beta chains sequenced, and the lack of alpha or paired-chain data limited which features could be detected. Compared with the roughly 700-donor mean, donors in an Asian-associated ancestry cluster had fewer N-insertions in productive TCRs, according to a later genetic analysis. Strong co-occurrence of HLA alleles, especially DR and DQ, made assigning TCR associations to individual alleles difficult. Several of the top co-occurrence clusters appeared to be linked to parvovirus B19, influenza, CMV and Epstein-Barr virus, according to a later analysis. HLA typing was unavailable for some donors at each locus, so association tests used only the typed subset. A later analysis associated 15,000 to 20,000 TCR beta sequences with specific HLA alleles at a false discovery rate of 0.05. A cluster of highly shared sequence variants was judged likely to represent a technical artifact of the sequencing pipeline.

Library creation used the immunoSEQ multiplex PCR assay. The multiplex PCR relied on a mix of 60 forward primers for TCR Vbeta segments and 13 reverse primers for TCR Jbeta segments. A multiplex PCR assay on genomic DNA amplified the CDR3 region of rearranged TCR beta genes. The amplified TCR beta libraries were sequenced on the Illumina HiSeq System as 87-base-pair reads. Processing in the source paper ran as follows. A later analysis counted 75 million to 100 million unique TCR beta chains across the 700 or so repertoires, and some 11 million of these chains were shared by at least two donors. To remove PCR and sequencing errors, raw reads were error-corrected and collapsed into unique sequences using a nearest-neighbor algorithm that merged closely related sequences. CDR3 sequences were aligned to IMGT reference sequences to assign V, D and J gene segments. For a sequence to be retained, at least a six-nucleotide match to both a V gene segment and a J gene segment was required. A rearrangement was called productive if the CDR3 had no stop codons and remained in frame with V and J, and every other rearrangement was called non-productive. CDR3 was defined according to IMGT convention as the region running from the second conserved V-encoded cysteine to the conserved J-encoded phenylalanine. Sequences without an unambiguous match to a single V gene segment were excluded from the earlier analysis of several hundred of the donors. In an earlier analysis of around 590 of the donors, a V segment was called functional when productive rearrangements were above 56.7%, and segregating when the standard deviation between donors exceeded 5%. A statistical classification framework was developed to diagnose cytomegalovirus status using the catalog of TCR beta chain sequences. In a later analysis, V and J genes were assigned by comparing TCR nucleotide sequences against IMGT/GENE-DB human TR gene sequences. The TCRdist pipeline was used in a later analysis to assign CDR3 sequences and most-parsimonious VDJ recombination scenarios. A later analysis defined each TCR beta chain by its CDR3 amino acid sequence plus V-gene family, and excluded reads lacking a unique V-gene family. A later analysis removed 500 to 650 highly shared, low-generation-probability nucleotide sequences to deal with suspected cross-contamination and a sequencing artifact. For each public chain, a later analysis derived a clonal expansion index from normalized ranks of inferred template counts within each repertoire. Generation probabilities in a later analysis came from a VDJ recombination model fitted to out-of-frame rearrangements, and those results were checked against IGoR. In a later analysis, TCR-TCR, TCR-HLA and TCR-CMV co-occurrence was scored with hypergeometric tests, and a repertoire-size bias correction was applied to TCR pairs. In a later analysis, false discovery rates were estimated by permuting HLA or CMV assignments 20 times. In a later analysis, co-occurring TCRs were grouped with DBSCAN, and TCRdist sequence similarity was added when clustering was performed within HLA-allele-positive subsets. Co-occurrence clustering excluded repertoires with fewer than 30,000 or more than 120,000 public chains, plus five with anomalous nucleotide sharing. TCRdb took this table from immuneACCESS and kept in-frame rearrangements with V and J called. Such tables lack part of the clones; where checked against another copy, unresolved V genes explain under half of the gap, and the rest is unexplained. That table is the source of V, J and clone size, and D and trimming were worked out from the DNA. Here the sample has tens of thousands of clones; about 66% occur a single time. The top ten clones comprise around 5.6% of the sample.

Recombination joined TRBV6-1 with TRBJ1-6, and the D gene may be TRBD1, 6 bases matching. Specimen: PBMCs. This clonotype was obtained from a boy aged 5-17 years in good health and CMV-seropositive. The DNA sequence is as follows: TGTGCCAGCAGTGAAGCAAAAGGACAGTGGGATTCACCCCTCCACTTT. It is translated as CASSEAKGQWDSPLHF.